Listed here are 19 T cell receptor beta chains from one sample, sequenced in a study of breast tumors, draining lymph nodes, adjacent tissues. TCRdb re-called the multiplex PCR reads through MiXCR, storing one row per CDR3 protein. Of approximately 100,000 distinct CDR3 sequences in the sample, approximately 22% were seen once. Axillary draining lymph nodes of breast cancer patients supplied the node samples. The sequenced sample consisted of axillary lymph node tissue. These receptors were taken from a female donor with breast cancer. Some clones in this sample may be carry-over from other donors' samples.

On this clonotype: Since a much larger clone is just one base distant, this may be a read error. This rearrangement joins TRBV19 to TRBJ1-2; D not resolved. From germline, CDR1 is LNHDA and CDR2 SQIVND (reference sequence). This CDR3 has 12 amino acids. The CDR3 loop reads CASRKVNYGYAF. The CDR3 DNA reads TGTGCCAGTAGAAAGGTGAACTATGGCTACGCCTTC.

J is TRBJ1-4 and V is TRBV28, with 9 bases aligning to TRBD1. Trimming took 2 bases from V and 11 from J; bases not matched to a gene: 9. Germline lookup yields CDR1 MDHEN and CDR2 SYDVKM. The CDR3 loop spans 15 amino acids. The CDR3 sequence is CASSLAGTGKGKLFF. CDR3 coding DNA: TGTGCCAGCAGTTTAGCCGGGACAGGGAAGGGGAAACTGTTTTTT. Full variable domain (outside the CDR3, taken from reference TRBV28 and TRBJ1-4): DVKVTQSSRYLVKRTGEKVFLECVQDMDHENMFWYRQDPGLGLRLIYFSYDVKMKEKGDIPEGYSVSREKKERFSLILESASTNQTSMYLCASSLAGTGKGKLFFGSGTQLSVL.

The sample holds many counts of this clonotype. The gene calls are TRBV5-1 and TRBJ1-2, with D hard to call. The V end lost 4 bases, the J end lost 10 bases, and 17 bases lay between the germline ends. Germline values: CDR1 SGHRS, CDR2 YFSETQ. This CDR3 has 13 amino acids. CDR3 sequence reads: CASSPGGLPDYTF. As DNA, the CDR3 is TGCGCCAGCAGCCCGGGAGGACTGCCAGACTACACCTTC.

This rearrangement joins TRBV25-1 to TRBJ1-1; D possibly corresponds to TRBD1 (5 bases). This CDR3 region has 11 residues. The V gene's germline CDR1 is MGHDK and CDR2 SYGVNS. Trimming stripped 6 bases from V and 4 bases from J, with 6 bases between. CDR3 sequence reads: CASRGRTEAFF. In DNA form, the CDR3 reads TGTGCCAGCAGGGGGCGCACTGAAGCTTTCTTT.

This clonotype was picked up many times. In nucleotides, the CDR3 is TGTGCCAGCAGTGTGGCACTTTATAGCAATCAGCCCCAGCATTTT. This gives the protein CASSVALYSNQPQHF. This chain joins TRBV6-1 and TRBJ1-5; D gene unclear. Germline V lookup: CDR1 MNHNS, CDR2 SASEGT. The CDR3 loop spans 15 amino acids. Trimming pared 4 bases from V and 0 bases from J, leaving 10 bases between.

This clonotype was detected many times. The chain carries TRBV19 and TRBJ1-2; D is unclear. Trimming left V 5 bases short and J 0 bases short, with 13 bases between. The germline V gene has CDR1 LNHDA and CDR2 SQIVND (reference sequence). This CDR3 region has 15 residues. The CDR3 region is CASSSAVPTNYGYTF. The CDR3 nucleotides are TGTGCCAGTAGTTCTGCGGTTCCCACTAACTATGGCTACACCTTC.

Ten or more counts support this clonotype. The CDR3 spells CASSLAGVPGQFF. The DNA of the CDR3 is TGCGCCAGCAGCTTGGCCGGGGTCCCTGGGCAGTTCTTC. The V gene is TRBV5-1, the J gene TRBJ2-1, with D possibly TRBD2 on 5 matching bases. This CDR3 contains 13 residues. V was pared by 0 bases and J by 12 bases, with 13 bases between. CDR1 is SGHRS, CDR2 YFSETQ, per germline.

The V and J genes are TRBV4-1 and TRBJ2-1; tentatively, D is TRBD2 (6 bases). The CDR3 contains 13 residues. V was trimmed by 6 bases and J by 7 bases, leaving 13 bases between them. In germline, CDR1 is MGHRA, CDR2 YSYEKL. The CDR3 region has the DNA TGCGCCAGCAGTCACGGTGGGGGGAATGAGCAGTTCTTC. It codes for CASSHGGGNEQFF.

There are many counts of this clonotype. V and J are TRBV6-5 and TRBJ2-7; D is undetermined. Trimming left V 2 bases short and J 1 base short, with 6 bases between. This CDR3 is 13 amino acids long. CDR1 MNHEY and CDR2 SVGAGI come from the germline V gene. CDR3 protein: CASSYGQSYEQYF. The CDR3 nucleotides are TGTGCCAGCAGTTACGGGCAGTCCTACGAGCAGTACTTC.

This clonotype was seen many times. The rearrangement links TRBV5-1 to TRBJ2-5; 15 positions match TRBD2. The length of the CDR3 is 18 residues. Germline CDR1 SGHRS, CDR2 YFSETQ. Trimming took 4 bases from V and 5 from J; bases not matched to a gene: 12. The CDR3 loop is CASSPINGLAGGRETQYF. The CDR3 region has the DNA TGCGCCAGCAGCCCGATTAACGGACTAGCGGGGGGGCGTGAGACCCAGTACTTC.

V is TRBV28 and J is TRBJ2-2; D is ambiguous. The germline CDR1 and CDR2 sequences are MDHEN and SYDVKM. Trimming stripped 7 bases from V and 6 bases from J, with 12 bases between. This CDR3 is 13 amino acids long. CDR3 nucleotide sequence: TGTGCCAGCAAGATCGAGGTTGCCGGGGAGCTGTTTTTT. It yields the protein CASKIEVAGELFF.

The V call is TRBV4-1, the J call TRBJ1-1; no clear D. CDR1 MGHRA and CDR2 YSYEKL come from the germline V gene. The CDR3 loop spans 15 amino acids. The V end was cut by 4 bases, the J end by 7 bases, with 19 bases between. The CDR3 sequence: CASSPRKAGQYEAFF. For the CDR3, the DNA is TGCGCCAGCAGCCCCCGAAAGGCGGGCCAGTATGAAGCTTTCTTT.

In its sample, this clonotype was seen many times. The rearrangement joins TRBV9 to TRBJ2-1; 9 bases fit TRBD2. J was trimmed by 4 bases and V by 3 bases; bases with no gene match: 5. Germline CDR1 SGDLS, CDR2 YYNGEE. The CDR3 length is 15 residues. CDR3 in amino acids: CASSARLAAYNEQFF. In DNA, the CDR3 is TGTGCCAGCAGCGCTCGACTAGCGGCTTACAATGAGCAGTTCTTC. Filled out from reference TRBV9 and TRBJ2-1, the complete variable domain reads DSGVTQTPKHLITATGQRVTLRCSPRSGDLSVYWYQQSLDQGLQFLIQYYNGEERAKGNILERFSAQQFPDLHSELNLSSLELGDSALYFCASSARLAAYNEQFFGPGTRLTVL.

V usage is TRBV19 and J usage is TRBJ2-1; 8 nucleotides align to TRBD2. Germline assignment: CDR1 LNHDA and CDR2 SQIVND (reference sequence). This CDR3 spans 15 amino acids. V trimming: 6 bases; J trimming: 6 bases; junction bases outside the gene matches: 10. The CDR3 loop reads CASRLERELSNEQFF. CDR3 coding DNA: TGTGCCAGTAGGTTAGAGCGGGAGCTAAGCAATGAGCAGTTCTTC.

Of note for this clonotype: A much larger clone sits a single nucleotide away, making a read error possible. The gene calls are TRBV5-5 and TRBJ2-3; 8 bases fit TRBD2. V shed 0 bases and J 4 bases; nucleotides not matched to a gene: 10. The CDR3 extends over 17 amino acids. Looked up from germline, CDR1 is SGHKS and CDR2 is YYEKEE (reference sequence). CDR3 in DNA: TGTGCCAGCAGCTTGGTCCGATTAGCGGGATTGGCAGATACGCAGTATTTT. It translates to CASSLVRLAGLADTQYF.

In regard to this clonotype: Being one base from a much bigger clone, this may be a read error. This chain uses TRBV5-4 with TRBJ2-7; perhaps TRBD2 as D (5 bases). Germline V gives CDR1 SGHNT, CDR2 YYREEE (reference sequence). The CDR3 runs 12 residues. The CDR3 spells CASSSPGYGQYF. CDR3 DNA sequence: TGTGCCAGCAGCTCCCCGGGGTACGGGCAGTACTTC.

This clonotype was counted ten times or more. The chain employs TRBV27 and TRBJ2-7, with D perhaps TRBD1 (6 bases). Germline V gives CDR1 MNHEY, CDR2 SMNVEV (reference sequence). V was clipped by 3 bases and J by 6 bases, with 21 bases between them. The CDR3 is 16 residues long. The CDR3 region has the DNA TGTGCCAGCAGTTTCGTTCTGGGGGCAGGGATCGGCGAGCAGTACTTC. This gives the protein CASSFVLGAGIGEQYF.

This clonotype has at least ten counts. V is TRBV6-1 and J is TRBJ2-2; D unresolved. The length of the CDR3 is 14 residues. From germline, CDR1 is MNHNS and CDR2 SASEGT. V was shortened by 7 bases and J by 7 bases, with 16 bases between the two germline ends. CDR3 nucleotide sequence: TGTGCCAGCATGGCTAGTGCGGACGTCGGGGAGCTGTTTTTT. Translation gives CASMASADVGELFF.

Worth noting for this clonotype: This may arise from a read error, as a much more abundant clone is one base away. The rearrangement uses TRBV5-1 and TRBJ1-2, with 7 bases identical to TRBD1. Germline V gives CDR1 SGHRS, CDR2 YFSETQ. There are 14 residues in the CDR3. The CDR3, as DNA: TGCGCCAGCAGCCACGGACAGGTCGACGGTGGCTACGCCTTC. Translation: CASSHGQVDGGYAF.